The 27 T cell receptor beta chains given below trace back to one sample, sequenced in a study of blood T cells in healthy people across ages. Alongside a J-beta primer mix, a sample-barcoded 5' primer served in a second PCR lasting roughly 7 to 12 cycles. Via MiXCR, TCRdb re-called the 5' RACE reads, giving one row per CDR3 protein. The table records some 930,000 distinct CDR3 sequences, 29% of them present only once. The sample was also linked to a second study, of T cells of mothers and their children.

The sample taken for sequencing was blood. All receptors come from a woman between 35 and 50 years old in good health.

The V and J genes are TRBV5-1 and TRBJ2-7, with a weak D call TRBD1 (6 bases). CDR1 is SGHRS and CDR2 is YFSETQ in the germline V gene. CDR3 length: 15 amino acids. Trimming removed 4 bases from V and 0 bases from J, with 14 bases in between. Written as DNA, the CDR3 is TGCGCCAGCAGCAATGGGGACAAGAGCTCCTACGAGCAGTACTTC. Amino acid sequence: CASSNGDKSSYEQYF. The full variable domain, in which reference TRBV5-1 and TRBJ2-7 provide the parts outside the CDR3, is KAGVTQTPRYLIKTRGQQVTLSCSPISGHRSVSWYQQTPGQGLQFLFEYFSETQRNKGNFPGRFSGRQFSNSRSEMNVSTLELGDSALYLCASSNGDKSSYEQYFGPGTRLTVT.

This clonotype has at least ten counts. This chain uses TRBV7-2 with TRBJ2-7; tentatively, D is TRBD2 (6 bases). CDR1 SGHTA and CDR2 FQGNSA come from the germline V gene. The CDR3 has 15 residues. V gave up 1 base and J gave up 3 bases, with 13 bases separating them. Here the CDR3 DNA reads TGTGCCAGCAGCTTAGAAGGGGCTAGCGTCTACGAGCAGTACTTC. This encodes CASSLEGASVYEQYF. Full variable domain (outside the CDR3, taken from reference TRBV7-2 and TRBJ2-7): GAGVSQSPSNKVTEKGKDVELRCDPISGHTALYWYRQSLGQGLEFLIYFQGNSAPDKSGLPSDRFSAERTGGSVSTLTIQRTQQEDSAVYLCASSLEGASVYEQYFGPGTRLTVT.

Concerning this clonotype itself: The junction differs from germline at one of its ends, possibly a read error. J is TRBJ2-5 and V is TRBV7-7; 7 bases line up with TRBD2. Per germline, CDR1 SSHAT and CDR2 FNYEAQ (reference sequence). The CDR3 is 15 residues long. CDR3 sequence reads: CASSFLGGGQETQYF. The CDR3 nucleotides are TGTGCTAGCAGCTTCCTCGGCGGGGGACAAGAGACCCAGTACTTC.

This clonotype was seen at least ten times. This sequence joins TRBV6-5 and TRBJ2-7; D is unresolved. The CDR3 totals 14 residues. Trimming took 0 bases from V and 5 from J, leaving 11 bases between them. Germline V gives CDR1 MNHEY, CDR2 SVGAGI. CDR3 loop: CASSYSGPSDEQYF. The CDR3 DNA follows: TGTGCCAGCAGTTACTCCGGACCGTCCGACGAGCAGTACTTC.

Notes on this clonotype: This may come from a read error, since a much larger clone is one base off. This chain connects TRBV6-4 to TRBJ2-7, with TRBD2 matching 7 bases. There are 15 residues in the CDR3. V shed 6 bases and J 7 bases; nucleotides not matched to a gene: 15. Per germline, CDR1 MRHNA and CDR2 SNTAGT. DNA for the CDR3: TGTGCCAGCAGCCCAAGCGGGGCCACCTACAATGAGCAGTACTTC. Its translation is CASSPSGATYNEQYF.

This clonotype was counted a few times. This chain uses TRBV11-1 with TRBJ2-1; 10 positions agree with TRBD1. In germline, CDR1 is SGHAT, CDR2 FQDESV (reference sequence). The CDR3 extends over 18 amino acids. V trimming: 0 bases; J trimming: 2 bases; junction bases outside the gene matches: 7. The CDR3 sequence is CASSLATGGGKTYNEQFF. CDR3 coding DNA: TGTGCCAGCAGCTTAGCGACAGGGGGCGGTAAGACCTACAATGAGCAGTTCTTC. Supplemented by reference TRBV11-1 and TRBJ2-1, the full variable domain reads EAEVAQSPRYKITEKSQAVAFWCDPISGHATLYWYRQILGQGPELLVQFQDESVVDDSQLPKDRFSAERLKGVDSTLKIQPAELGDSAMYLCASSLATGGGKTYNEQFFGPGTRLTVL.

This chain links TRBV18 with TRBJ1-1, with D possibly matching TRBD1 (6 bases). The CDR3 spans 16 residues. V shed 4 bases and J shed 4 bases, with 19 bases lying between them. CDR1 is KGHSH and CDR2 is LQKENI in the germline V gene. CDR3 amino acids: CASSLQGPQGTTEAFF. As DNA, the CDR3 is TGTGCCAGCTCACTTCAGGGGCCTCAGGGGACCACTGAAGCTTTCTTT.

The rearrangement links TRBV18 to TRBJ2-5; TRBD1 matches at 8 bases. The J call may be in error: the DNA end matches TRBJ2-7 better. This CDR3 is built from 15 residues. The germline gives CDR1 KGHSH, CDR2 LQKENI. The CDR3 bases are TGTGCCAGCTCACCATACTCAGGGGGCTACTACGAGCAGTACTTC. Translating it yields CASSPYSGGYYEQYF.

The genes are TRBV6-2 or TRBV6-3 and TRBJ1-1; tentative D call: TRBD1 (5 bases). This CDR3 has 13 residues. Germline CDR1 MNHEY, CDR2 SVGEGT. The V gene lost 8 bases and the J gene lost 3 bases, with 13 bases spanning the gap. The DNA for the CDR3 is TGTGCCAGCGGGCCCGGGACCTACACTGAAGCTTTCTTT. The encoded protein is CASGPGTYTEAFF.

The CDR3 sequence is CASSSKAGTGDDEQFF. The CDR3 region has the DNA TGTGCCAGCAGCTCTAAGGCCGGGACAGGGGATGATGAGCAGTTCTTC. The chain employs TRBV7-9 and TRBJ2-1, with TRBD1 matching 10 bases. Trimming cost V 4 bases and J 8 bases; bases outside gene matches: 11. The CDR3 extends over 16 amino acids. The germline V gene encodes CDR1 SEHNR and CDR2 FQNEAQ (reference sequence).

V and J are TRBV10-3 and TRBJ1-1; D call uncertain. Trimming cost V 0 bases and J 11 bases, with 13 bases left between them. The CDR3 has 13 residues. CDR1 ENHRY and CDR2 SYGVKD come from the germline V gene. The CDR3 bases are TGTGCCATCAGTGAGTCGTCGGGAATTCAGGCTTTCTTT. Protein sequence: CAISESSGIQAFF.

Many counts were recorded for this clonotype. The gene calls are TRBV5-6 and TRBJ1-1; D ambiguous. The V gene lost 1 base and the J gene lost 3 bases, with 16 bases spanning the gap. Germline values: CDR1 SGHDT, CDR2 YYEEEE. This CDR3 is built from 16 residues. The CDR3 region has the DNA TGTGCCAGCAGCTTGAGGCCGCGGAGGGCCTACACTGAAGCTTTCTTT. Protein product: CASSLRPRRAYTEAFF.

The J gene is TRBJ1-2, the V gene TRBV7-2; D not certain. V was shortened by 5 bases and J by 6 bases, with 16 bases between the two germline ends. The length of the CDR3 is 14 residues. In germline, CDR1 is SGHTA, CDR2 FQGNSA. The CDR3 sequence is CASSHFRIRNGYTF. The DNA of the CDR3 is TGTGCCAGCAGCCACTTTAGGATACGAAATGGCTACACCTTC.

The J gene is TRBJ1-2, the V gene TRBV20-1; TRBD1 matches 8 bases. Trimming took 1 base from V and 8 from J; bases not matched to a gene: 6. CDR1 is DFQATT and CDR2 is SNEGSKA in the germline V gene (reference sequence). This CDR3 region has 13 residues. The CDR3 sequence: CSARGTGLVGYTF. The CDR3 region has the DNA TGCAGTGCTAGAGGGACAGGGCTTGTGGGCTACACCTTC.

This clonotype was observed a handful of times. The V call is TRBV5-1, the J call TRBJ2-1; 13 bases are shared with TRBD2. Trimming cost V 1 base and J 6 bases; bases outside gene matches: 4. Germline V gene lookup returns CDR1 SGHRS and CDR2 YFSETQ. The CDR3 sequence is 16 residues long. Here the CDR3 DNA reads TGCGCCAGCAGCTTGCCCACTAGCGGGGGGGCCAATGAGCAGTTCTTC. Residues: CASSLPTSGGANEQFF.

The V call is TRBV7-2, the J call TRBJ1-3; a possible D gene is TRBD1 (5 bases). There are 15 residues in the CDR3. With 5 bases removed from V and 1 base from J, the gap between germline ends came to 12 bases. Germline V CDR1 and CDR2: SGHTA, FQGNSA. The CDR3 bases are TGTGCCAGCAGCCCAAATGGGGGGTCTGGAAACACCATATATTTT. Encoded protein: CASSPNGGSGNTIYF. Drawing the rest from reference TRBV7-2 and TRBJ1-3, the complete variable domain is GAGVSQSPSNKVTEKGKDVELRCDPISGHTALYWYRQSLGQGLEFLIYFQGNSAPDKSGLPSDRFSAERTGGSVSTLTIQRTQQEDSAVYLCASSPNGGSGNTIYFGEGSWLTVV.

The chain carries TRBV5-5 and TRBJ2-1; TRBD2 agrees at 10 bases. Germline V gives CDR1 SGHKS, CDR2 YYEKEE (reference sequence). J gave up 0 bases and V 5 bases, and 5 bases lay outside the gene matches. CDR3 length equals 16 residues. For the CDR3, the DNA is TGTGCCAGCAGGGATAGCGGGGGGCGCTCCTACAATGAGCAGTTCTTC. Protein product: CASRDSGGRSYNEQFF.

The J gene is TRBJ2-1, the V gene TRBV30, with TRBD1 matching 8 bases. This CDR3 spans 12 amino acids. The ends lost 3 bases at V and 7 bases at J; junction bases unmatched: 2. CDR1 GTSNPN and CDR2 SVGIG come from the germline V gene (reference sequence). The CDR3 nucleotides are TGTGCCTGGAGCCGACAGGGGAATGAGCAGTTCTTC. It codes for CAWSRQGNEQFF.

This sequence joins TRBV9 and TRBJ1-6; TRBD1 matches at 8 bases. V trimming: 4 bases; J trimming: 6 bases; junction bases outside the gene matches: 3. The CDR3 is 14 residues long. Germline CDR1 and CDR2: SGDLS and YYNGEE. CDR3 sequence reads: CASSRDRLNSPLHF. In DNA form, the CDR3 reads TGTGCCAGCAGCCGGGACAGGCTTAATTCACCCCTCCACTTT.

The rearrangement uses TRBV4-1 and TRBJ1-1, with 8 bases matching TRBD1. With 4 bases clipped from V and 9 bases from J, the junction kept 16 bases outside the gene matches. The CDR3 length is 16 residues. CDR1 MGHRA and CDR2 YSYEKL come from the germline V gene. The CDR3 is CASSPLGQGPSHQAFF. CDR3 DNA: TGCGCCAGCAGCCCCCTCGGACAGGGTCCTAGCCATCAAGCTTTCTTT.

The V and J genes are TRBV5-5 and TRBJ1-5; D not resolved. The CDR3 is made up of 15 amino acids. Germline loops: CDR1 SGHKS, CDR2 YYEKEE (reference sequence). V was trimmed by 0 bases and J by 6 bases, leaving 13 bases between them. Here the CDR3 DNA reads TGTGCCAGCAGCTTGGTGGCTATGGGATCTCAGCCCCAGCATTTT. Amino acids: CASSLVAMGSQPQHF.

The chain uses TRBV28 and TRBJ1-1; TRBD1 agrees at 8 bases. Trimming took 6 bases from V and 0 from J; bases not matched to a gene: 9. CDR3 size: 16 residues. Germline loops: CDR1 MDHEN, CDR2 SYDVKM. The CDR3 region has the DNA TGTGCCAGCAGCGCCCAGGGGGCGGATATGAACACTGAAGCTTTCTTT. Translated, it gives CASSAQGADMNTEAFF.

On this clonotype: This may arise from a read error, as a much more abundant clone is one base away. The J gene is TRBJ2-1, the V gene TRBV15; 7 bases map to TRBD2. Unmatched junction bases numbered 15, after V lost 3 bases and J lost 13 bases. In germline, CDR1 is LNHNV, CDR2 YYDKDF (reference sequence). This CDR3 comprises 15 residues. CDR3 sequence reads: CATSRGQAGQETQFF. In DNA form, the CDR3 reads TGTGCCACCAGCAGGGGCCAAGCGGGGCAAGAGACCCAGTTCTTC. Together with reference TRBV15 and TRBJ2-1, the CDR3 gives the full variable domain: DAMVIQNPRYQVTQFGKPVTLSCSQTLNHNVMYWYQQKSSQAPKLLFHYYDKDFNNEADTPDNFQSRRPNTSFCFLDIRSPGLGDTAMYLCATSRGQAGQETQFFGPGTRLTVL.

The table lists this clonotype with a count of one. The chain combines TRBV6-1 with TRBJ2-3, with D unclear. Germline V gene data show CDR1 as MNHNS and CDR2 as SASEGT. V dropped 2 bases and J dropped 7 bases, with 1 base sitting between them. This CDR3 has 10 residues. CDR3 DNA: TGTGCCAGCAGTGAAAATACGCAGTATTTT. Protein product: CASSENTQYF.

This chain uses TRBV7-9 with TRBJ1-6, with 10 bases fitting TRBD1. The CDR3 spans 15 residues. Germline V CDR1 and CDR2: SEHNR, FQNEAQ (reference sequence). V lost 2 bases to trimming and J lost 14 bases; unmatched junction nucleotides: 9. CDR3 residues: CASSLTPWTGGTLHF. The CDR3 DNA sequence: TGTGCCAGCAGCTTAACCCCGTGGACAGGGGGGACCCTCCACTTT.

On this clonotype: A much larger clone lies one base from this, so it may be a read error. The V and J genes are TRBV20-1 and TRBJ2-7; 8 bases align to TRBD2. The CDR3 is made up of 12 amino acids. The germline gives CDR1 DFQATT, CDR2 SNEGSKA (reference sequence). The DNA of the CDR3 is TGCAGGGCTAGCGGGCAGGGGTACGAGCAGTACTTC. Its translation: CRASGQGYEQYF.

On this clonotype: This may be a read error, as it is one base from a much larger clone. Here the CDR3 DNA reads TGTGCCAGCAGTTTAGGGTGGGACGAGCAGTACTTC. Amino acids: CASSLGWDEQYF. The rearrangement joins TRBV28 to TRBJ2-7; D remains unclear. This CDR3 is built from 12 residues. The germline V gene encodes CDR1 MDHEN and CDR2 SYDVKM. V gave up 2 bases and J gave up 5 bases, with 7 bases separating them. The whole variable domain, filled in from reference TRBV28 and TRBJ2-7, reads DVKVTQSSRYLVKRTGEKVFLECVQDMDHENMFWYRQDPGLGLRLIYFSYDVKMKEKGDIPEGYSVSREKKERFSLILESASTNQTSMYLCASSLGWDEQYFGPGTRLTVT.